Listed here are 24 T cell receptor beta chains from one sample, sequenced in a study of T cell responses to AZD1222 COVID-19 vaccine. The table came from immunoSEQ multiplex PCR; TCRdb's copy has only in-frame clones and leaves some out. The data show about 100,000 clones, with around 87% seen just once and 3.5% to 4.5% held by the top ten. Specimen: peripheral blood, collected on day 0 of MenACWY control vaccination. The receptors derive from an adult in good health.

The chain uses TRBV6-5 and TRBJ2-7; perhaps TRBD1 as D (6 bases). The CDR3 has 15 amino acids. Germline loops: CDR1 MNHEY, CDR2 SVGAGI. Trimming took 6 bases from V and 7 from J, leaving 22 bases between them. CDR3 residues: CASRPTGNAVGEQYF. CDR3 nucleotides: TGTGCCAGCAGACCCACAGGGAACGCGGTGGGGGAGCAGTACTTC.

The rearrangement uses TRBV7-2 and TRBJ2-7; TRBD1 aligns across 7 bases. The CDR3 totals 15 residues. V dropped 0 bases and J dropped 2; count of bases not matched to a gene: 4. CDR1 is SGHTA and CDR2 is FQGNSA in the germline V gene. CDR3 in amino acids: CASSLAPGTAYEQYF. In DNA form, the CDR3 reads TGTGCCAGCAGCTTAGCCCCCGGGACAGCCTACGAGCAGTACTTC.

This clone came up once. The V gene is TRBV18, the J gene TRBJ2-1, with 9 nucleotides matching TRBD1. V was pared by 0 bases and J by 13 bases, with 4 bases of the junction left unmatched. The CDR3 is made up of 13 amino acids. CDR1 KGHSH and CDR2 LQKENI come from the germline V gene. CDR3 sequence: CASSPPTTGGQFF. The CDR3 DNA follows: TGTGCCAGCTCACCACCGACGACAGGGGGACAGTTCTTC.

The genes are TRBV28 and TRBJ1-3; D gene unclear. Germline V gene sequence: CDR1 MDHEN, CDR2 SYDVKM. The CDR3 sequence is 15 residues long. V was shortened by 0 bases and J by 0 bases, with 6 bases between the two germline ends. CDR3 protein: CASSLWAASGNTIYF. CDR3 nucleotides: TGTGCCAGCAGTTTATGGGCAGCCTCTGGAAACACCATATATTTT. Combining the CDR3 with reference TRBV28 and TRBJ1-3 gives the whole variable domain DVKVTQSSRYLVKRTGEKVFLECVQDMDHENMFWYRQDPGLGLRLIYFSYDVKMKEKGDIPEGYSVSREKKERFSLILESASTNQTSMYLCASSLWAASGNTIYFGEGSWLTVV.

The rearrangement links TRBV5-4 to TRBJ1-2; 7 positions match TRBD1. CDR1 and CDR2 from the germline V gene are SGHNT and YYREEE (reference sequence). The CDR3 totals 17 residues. V dropped 4 bases and J dropped 2; count of bases not matched to a gene: 14. CDR3 protein: CASSRGGDRGPNYGYTF. The CDR3 DNA is TGTGCCAGCAGCCGCGGTGGGGACAGAGGTCCCAACTATGGCTACACCTTC.

The CDR3 region has the DNA TGTGCCAGCAGTAGGGACAATTACTACGAGCAGTACTTC. Translated: CASSRDNYYEQYF. V is TRBV28 and J is TRBJ2-7; D may be TRBD1 (6 bases). The germline V gene has CDR1 MDHEN and CDR2 SYDVKM. The CDR3 has 13 amino acids. V lost 5 bases and J lost 3, with 11 bases in between.

V usage is TRBV11-2 and J usage is TRBJ2-3; 7 nucleotides match TRBD2. J lost 3 bases, V lost 5 bases, and 8 bases had no gene match. From germline, CDR1 is SGHAT and CDR2 FQNNGV. The CDR3 totals 15 residues. This chain's CDR3 is CASSRTGTNTDTQYF. In DNA form, the CDR3 reads TGTGCCAGCAGCCGCACCGGGACTAATACAGATACGCAGTATTTT.

This chain joins TRBV29-1 and TRBJ1-5, with unresolved D. CDR1 is SQVTM and CDR2 is ANQGSEA in the germline V gene. The V end was cut by 6 bases, the J end by 5 bases, with 11 bases between. The CDR3 is 12 amino acids. As DNA, the CDR3 is TGCAGCGTCGGTGAACTGGATCAGCCCCAGCATTTT. Protein: CSVGELDQPQHF.

The CDR3 nucleotides are TGCAGCGTTGAATCAGCCCGAGGGAGCGGGAGGGCCCCCCTCCACGAGCAGTACTTC. This gives the protein CSVESARGSGRAPLHEQYF. The chain is built from TRBV29-1 and TRBJ2-7; 10 bases map to TRBD2. V dropped 2 bases and J dropped 5; count of bases not matched to a gene: 21. CDR3 length equals 19 residues. Germline loops: CDR1 SQVTM, CDR2 ANQGSEA.

The chain links TRBV11-3 to TRBJ2-1, with D perhaps TRBD1 (5 bases). Trimming took 1 base from V and 4 from J, leaving 5 bases between them. Germline CDR1 SGHNT, CDR2 YENEEA. The CDR3 spans 13 residues. The chain's CDR3 is CASSLGQYNEQFF. CDR3 DNA: TGTGCCAGCAGCTTAGGACAGTACAATGAGCAGTTCTTC.

The V gene is TRBV28, the J gene TRBJ2-6; D call uncertain. Per the germline V gene, CDR1 is MDHEN and CDR2 is SYDVKM. This CDR3 spans 15 amino acids. With 2 bases removed from V and 0 bases from J, the gap between germline ends came to 5 bases. The CDR3 spells CASSLALSGANVLTF. DNA of the CDR3: TGTGCCAGCAGTTTAGCCCTCTCTGGGGCCAACGTCCTGACTTTC.

This clone has only one observation. The CDR3 nucleotides read TGTGCCAGCGGGACAGCGGGAGGCGGGGAGCTGTTTTTT. This translates into CASGTAGGGELFF. V usage is TRBV28 and J usage is TRBJ2-2, with 9 bases lining up with TRBD2. The CDR3 is 13 amino acids. Germline V lookup: CDR1 MDHEN, CDR2 SYDVKM. With V trimmed by 8 bases and J by 7 bases, 5 bases remained unmatched.

CDR3 nucleotide sequence: TGCGCCAGCAGCCCTGGGACAGTCTCCTACGAGCAGTACTTC. The encoded protein is CASSPGTVSYEQYF. V and J are TRBV5-1 and TRBJ2-7; 7 bases fit TRBD1. With V trimmed by 4 bases and J by 0 bases, 4 bases remained unmatched. Germline CDR1 SGHRS, CDR2 YFSETQ. The CDR3 spans 14 residues.

This chain connects TRBV30 to TRBJ1-3; D not certain. This CDR3 region has 11 residues. V lost 8 bases, J lost 1 base, and 6 bases lay in between. Germline V gene lookup returns CDR1 GTSNPN and CDR2 SVGIG (reference sequence). DNA of the CDR3: TGTGCCCGAGGTTCTGGAAACACCATATATTTT. It translates to CARGSGNTIYF.

The chain carries TRBV2 and TRBJ2-3; 7 bases fit TRBD2. The CDR3 runs 14 residues. Per the germline V gene, CDR1 is SNHLY and CDR2 is FYNNEI. Unmatched junction bases numbered 4, after V lost 4 bases and J lost 3 bases. The DNA for the CDR3 is TGTGCCAGCAGTGTTTTGCGGGAGACAGATACGCAGTATTTT. Amino acid sequence: CASSVLRETDTQYF.

V and J are TRBV6-2 or TRBV6-3 and TRBJ1-1; 12 nucleotides align to TRBD1. The germline gives CDR1 MNHEY, CDR2 SVGEGT. Trimming took 6 bases from V and 4 from J; bases not matched to a gene: 15. The CDR3 covers 18 residues. Here the CDR3 DNA reads TGTGCCAGCAGCCCTTGGCCGGGACAGGGGGCCTTTTTCACTGAAGCTTTCTTT. Protein product: CASSPWPGQGAFFTEAFF.

This clone came up once. The CDR3 region is CATSRSPLSLTSGGLETQYF. CDR3 nucleotide sequence: TGTGCCACCAGCAGATCCCCTCTATCCCTAACTAGCGGGGGTCTAGAGACCCAGTACTTC. The V and J genes are TRBV15 and TRBJ2-5, with TRBD2 identical over 11 bases. The germline V gene encodes CDR1 LNHNV and CDR2 YYDKDF (reference sequence). CDR3 size: 20 residues. V dropped 2 bases and J dropped 4; count of bases not matched to a gene: 18. Full variable domain (remainder filled in from reference TRBV15 and TRBJ2-5): DAMVIQNPRYQVTQFGKPVTLSCSQTLNHNVMYWYQQKSSQAPKLLFHYYDKDFNNEADTPDNFQSRRPNTSFCFLDIRSPGLGDTAMYLCATSRSPLSLTSGGLETQYFGPGTRLLVL.

The chain uses TRBV24-1 and TRBJ2-1; D is possibly TRBD1 (5 bases). Germline values: CDR1 KGHDR, CDR2 SFDVKD. This CDR3 spans 13 amino acids. V gave up 1 base and J gave up 15 bases, with 15 bases separating them. CDR3 DNA: TGTGCCACCAGTGATTTTCGCAGGGAAAACCGGTTCTTC. Translated: CATSDFRRENRFF.

The chain has TRBV27 and TRBJ2-2, with TRBD1 matching over 7 bases. CDR3 length equals 16 residues. The V gene's germline CDR1 is MNHEY and CDR2 SMNVEV (reference sequence). J lost 0 bases, V lost 5 bases, and 6 bases had no gene match. CDR3 in amino acids: CASSPRQGPNTGELFF. In nucleotides, the CDR3 is TGTGCCAGCAGTCCTCGACAGGGCCCGAACACCGGGGAGCTGTTTTTT.

The J gene is TRBJ2-7, the V gene TRBV29-1; D is unresolved. The CDR3 length is 11 residues. Trimming stripped 4 bases from V and 6 bases from J, with 10 bases between. Germline CDR1 is SQVTM and CDR2 is ANQGSEA. CDR3 residues: CSVVSATEQYF. DNA of the CDR3: TGCAGCGTTGTGTCAGCTACCGAGCAGTACTTC.

The chain employs TRBV7-2 and TRBJ1-2; TRBD1 matches at 7 bases. V shed 4 bases and J 6 bases; nucleotides not matched to a gene: 5. Germline-derived CDR1 and CDR2 are SGHTA and FQGNSA. The CDR3 covers 13 residues. The CDR3 protein is CASSSQGLDGYTF. CDR3 in DNA: TGTGCCAGCAGCTCACAGGGGTTGGATGGCTACACCTTC.

The rearrangement uses TRBV12-3 or TRBV12-4 and TRBJ1-3; D gene uncertain. Trimming removed 6 bases at V and 2 bases at J, with 5 bases between. CDR3 size: 12 residues. CDR3 sequence (DNA): TGTGCCAGCAGGCCCCCTGGAAACACCATATATTTT. Protein sequence: CASRPPGNTIYF.

This clone has a single count. The J gene is TRBJ1-6, the V gene TRBV2; D gene uncertain. Germline CDR1 reads SNHLY; CDR2 reads FYNNEI. The V gene lost 1 base and the J gene lost 6 bases, with 4 bases spanning the gap. The CDR3 sequence is 13 residues long. CDR3: CASSEVSNSPLHF. CDR3 bases: TGTGCCAGCAGTGAAGTTTCTAATTCACCCCTCCACTTT.

The table lists this clone with a count of one. The chain combines TRBV9 with TRBJ1-4; D gene uncertain. Germline-derived CDR1 and CDR2 are SGDLS and YYNGEE. CDR3 size: 15 residues. V lost 2 bases, J lost 0 bases, and 8 bases lay in between. In DNA form, the CDR3 reads TGTGCCAGCAGCGTGCGGGGTACAACTAATGAAAAACTGTTTTTT. It yields the protein CASSVRGTTNEKLFF.